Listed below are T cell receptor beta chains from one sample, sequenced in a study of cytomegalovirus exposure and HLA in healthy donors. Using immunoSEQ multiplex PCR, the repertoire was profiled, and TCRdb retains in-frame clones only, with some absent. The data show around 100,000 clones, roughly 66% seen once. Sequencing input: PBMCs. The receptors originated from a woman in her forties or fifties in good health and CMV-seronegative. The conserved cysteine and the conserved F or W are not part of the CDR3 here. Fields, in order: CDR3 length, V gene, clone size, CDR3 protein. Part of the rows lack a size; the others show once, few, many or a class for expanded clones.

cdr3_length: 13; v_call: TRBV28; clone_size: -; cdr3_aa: ASSIGTSRTYEQY
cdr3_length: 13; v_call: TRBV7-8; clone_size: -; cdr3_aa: ASSLATAGGYGYT
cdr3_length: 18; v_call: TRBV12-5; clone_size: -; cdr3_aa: ASGLAFGQGGGLGSYEQY
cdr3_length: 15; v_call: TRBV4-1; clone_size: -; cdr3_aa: ASSQGALAGAYNEQF
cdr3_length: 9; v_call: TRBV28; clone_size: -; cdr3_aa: ASSLLNEQF
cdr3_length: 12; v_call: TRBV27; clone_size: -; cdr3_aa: ASSTATGLYEQY
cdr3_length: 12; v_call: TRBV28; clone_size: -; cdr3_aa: ASRPARTGIEAF
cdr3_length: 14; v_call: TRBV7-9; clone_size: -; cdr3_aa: ASSALVQNRNYGYT
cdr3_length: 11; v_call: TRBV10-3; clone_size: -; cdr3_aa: AIRIGPTSPLH
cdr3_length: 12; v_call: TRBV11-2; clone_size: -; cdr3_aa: ASSQGAFGESQY
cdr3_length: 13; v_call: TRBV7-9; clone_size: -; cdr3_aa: ASSLSAGVTDTQY
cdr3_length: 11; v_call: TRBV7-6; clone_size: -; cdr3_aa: ASSPAGQETQY
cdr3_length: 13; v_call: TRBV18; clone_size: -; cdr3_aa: ASSPLTDSTYGYT
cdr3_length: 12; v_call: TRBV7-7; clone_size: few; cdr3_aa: ASSPGTGNEKLF
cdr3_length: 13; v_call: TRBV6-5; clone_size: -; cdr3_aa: ASSYGGGAGETQY
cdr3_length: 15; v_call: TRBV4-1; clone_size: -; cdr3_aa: ASSQGGQGVLSYEQY
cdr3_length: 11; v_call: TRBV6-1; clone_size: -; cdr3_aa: ASSPGITGELF
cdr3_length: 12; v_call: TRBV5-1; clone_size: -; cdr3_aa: ASSPGTVQETQY
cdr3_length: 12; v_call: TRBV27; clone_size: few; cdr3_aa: ASKVAGAYNEQY
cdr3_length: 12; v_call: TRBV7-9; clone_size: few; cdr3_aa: ASSSRTGVYEQY
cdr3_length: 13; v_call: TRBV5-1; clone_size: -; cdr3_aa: ASSLIGQNTDTQY
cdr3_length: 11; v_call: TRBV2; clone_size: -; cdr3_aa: ASSEGGRTEAF
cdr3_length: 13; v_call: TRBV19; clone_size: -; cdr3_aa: ASRAWDRVNQPQH
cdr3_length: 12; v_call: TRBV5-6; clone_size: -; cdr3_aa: ASSRRTVSYEQY
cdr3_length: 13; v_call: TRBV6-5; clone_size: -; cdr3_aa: ASSYGGGRAQEQY
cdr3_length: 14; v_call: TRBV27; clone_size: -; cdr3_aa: ASSLSRREGTHEQF
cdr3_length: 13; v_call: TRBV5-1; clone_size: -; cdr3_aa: ASSPEGAANYGYT
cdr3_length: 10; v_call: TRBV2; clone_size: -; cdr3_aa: ASSTGQYEQY
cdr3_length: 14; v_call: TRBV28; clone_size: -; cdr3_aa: ASSLAQRTGVGKLF
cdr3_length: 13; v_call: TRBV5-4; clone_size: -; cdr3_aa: ASSLGTGSGNTIY
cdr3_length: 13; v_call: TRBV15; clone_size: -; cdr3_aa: ATSTDRNSYNEQF
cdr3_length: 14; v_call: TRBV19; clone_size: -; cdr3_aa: ASSIDPGGGNTEAF
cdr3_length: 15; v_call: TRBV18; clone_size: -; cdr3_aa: ASSPWTEAANTGELF
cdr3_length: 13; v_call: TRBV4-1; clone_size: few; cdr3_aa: ASSQDPQGNQPQH
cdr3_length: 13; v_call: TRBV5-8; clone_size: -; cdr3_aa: ASSGYELGEEKLF
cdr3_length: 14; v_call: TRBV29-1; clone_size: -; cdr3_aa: SGNTPGLAVSDEQF
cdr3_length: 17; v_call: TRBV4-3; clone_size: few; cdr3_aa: ASSQDVLRATMSTDTQY
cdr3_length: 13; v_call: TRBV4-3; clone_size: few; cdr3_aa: ASSLSRGIDYEQY
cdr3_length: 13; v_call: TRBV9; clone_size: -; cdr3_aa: ASSVGRGTYNEQF
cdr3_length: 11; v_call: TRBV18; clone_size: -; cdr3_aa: ASSPNRDHGYT
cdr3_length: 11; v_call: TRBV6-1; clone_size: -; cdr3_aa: ASSMFRGDTQY